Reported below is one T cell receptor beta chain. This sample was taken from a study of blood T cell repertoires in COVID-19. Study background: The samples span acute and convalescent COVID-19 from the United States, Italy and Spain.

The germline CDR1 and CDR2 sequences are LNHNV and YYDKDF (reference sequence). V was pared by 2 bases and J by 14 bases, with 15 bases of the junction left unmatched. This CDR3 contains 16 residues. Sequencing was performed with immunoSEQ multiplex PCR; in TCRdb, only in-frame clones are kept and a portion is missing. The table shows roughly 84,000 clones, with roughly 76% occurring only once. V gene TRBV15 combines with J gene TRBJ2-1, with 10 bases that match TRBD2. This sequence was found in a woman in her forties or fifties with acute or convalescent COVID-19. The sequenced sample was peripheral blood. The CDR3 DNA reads TGTGCCACCAGCAGATCCGGGACTAGCGCCCAATCGGTGAAGTTCTTC. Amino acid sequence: CATSRSGTSAQSVKFF.